The T cell receptor (beta chain) under discussion was sequenced for a study of shared clonotypes between healthy human individuals. Only CD45RO-negative cells positively selected for CCR7 counted as naive CD8 cells, so terminally differentiated effector memory CD45RA+ cells were excluded. In the authors' workflow: Filtering differed, since immunoSEQ gave only junction sequences and no quality scores. Produced via immunoSEQ multiplex PCR; TCRdb's table is partial and in-frame only. D and trimming come from the DNA, and the V and J calls and clone size come from that table. The repertoire holds more than 600,000 clones, with about 91% as singletons. To note about this clone: What it binds is not known. The same CDR3 is also encoded by other DNA sequences in this sample.

Per the germline V gene, CDR1 is MDHEN and CDR2 is SYDVKM. V lost 5 bases, J lost 3 bases, and 5 bases lay in between. The CDR3 runs 11 residues. Whole-study findings and limits: Naive CD4 clonotypes were shared across a handful of donors at around 5%. Large sequencing depth failed to make sorted-subset sequencing complete, rarefaction showed. Larger richness was generally estimated for naive than memory subsets.

This TCR was recovered from a man aged 25-40 years in good health. J is TRBJ2-7 and V is TRBV28; no clear D. The material sequenced was naive CD8+ T cells sorted from blood. The CDR3 nucleotides are TGTGCCAGCAGTCTCATCTACGAGCAGTACTTC. Its protein product is CASSLIYEQYF.